These 20 T cell receptor beta chains came from one sample sequenced in a study of tumor and adjacent non-tumor tissue in lung cancer. No cell sorting was done before RNA was extracted from the tissue. Distant lung tissue was collected more than 3 cm away from the tumor edge. TCRbeta libraries were built with three rounds of nested PCR, modified from ARM-PCR. TCRdb used MiXCR to reprocess the multiplex PCR reads, holding one entry per CDR3 protein. The sample carries tens of thousands of distinct CDR3 sequences, more than 75% recorded once. The source material was distant non-tumor lung tissue. These receptors were obtained from a man in his 60s with non-small cell lung cancer.

For this clonotype: Given a much more abundant clone one base away, this may be a read error. The chain has TRBV20-1 and TRBJ1-3; D remains unclear. The germline V and J ends were trimmed by 7 bases and 1 base, with 11 bases remaining between them. CDR3 length: 13 residues. CDR1 DFQATT and CDR2 SNEGSKA come from the germline V gene (reference sequence). The CDR3 region is CSVTGESGNTIYF. For the CDR3, the DNA is TGCAGTGTCACTGGGGAATCTGGAAACACCATATATTTT.

V gene TRBV10-3 combines with J gene TRBJ1-2; tentatively, D is TRBD1 (5 bases). Germline V gives CDR1 ENHRY, CDR2 SYGVKD. The CDR3 extends over 14 amino acids. V was trimmed by 11 bases and J by 2 bases, leaving 18 bases between them. DNA of the CDR3: TGTGCCGTCATAGCCGGGACTGTCAACTATGGCTACACCTTC. It translates to CAVIAGTVNYGYTF.

As regards this clonotype: Given a much more abundant clone one base away, this may be a read error. This chain joins TRBV20-1 and TRBJ2-7, with 8 bases fitting TRBD2. J gave up 2 bases and V 1 base, and 7 bases lay outside the gene matches. In germline, CDR1 is DFQATT, CDR2 SNEGSKA (reference sequence). The CDR3 runs 15 residues. The CDR3 DNA reads as TGCAGTGCTAGAGCGGGTAGCGGGATCCCCTACGAGCAGTACTTC. Protein sequence: CSARAGSGIPYEQYF.

V is TRBV5-4 and J is TRBJ2-3; D possibly uses TRBD1 or TRBD2 (5 bases each). Trimming stripped 8 bases from V and 13 bases from J, with 20 bases between. CDR1 and CDR2 (germline): SGHNT, YYREEE (reference sequence). This CDR3 has 12 amino acids. The CDR3 DNA follows: TGTGCCAGAACGAAAGGGACCGATACAGAGTATTTT. This sequence encodes CARTKGTDTEYF.

This clonotype appeared once. The chain recombines TRBV5-1 with TRBJ2-7, with D possibly matching TRBD2 (5 bases). Germline assignment: CDR1 SGHRS and CDR2 YFSETQ. V was clipped by 8 bases and J by 1 base, with 13 bases between them. The CDR3 runs to 13 residues. This chain's CDR3 is CARNVGESYEQYF. For the CDR3, the DNA is TGCGCCAGGAACGTCGGGGAGTCCTACGAGCAGTACTTC.

The chain uses TRBV20-1 and TRBJ2-1, with a weak D call TRBD2 (5 bases). Trimming took off 2 bases at V and 7 bases at J, with 18 bases between the two ends. Germline V gene lookup returns CDR1 DFQATT and CDR2 SNEGSKA (reference sequence). The CDR3 has 15 amino acids. CDR3 in DNA: TGCAGTGCTAGATTACCCGGAGGAGTCCCAAATGAGCAGTTCTTC. This gives the protein CSARLPGGVPNEQFF.

To note about this clonotype: A much larger clone differs by one base, so this may be a read error. The CDR3 does not end in the conserved phenylalanine or tryptophan, so this is likely a read error. No DNA is shown, since the ends of the CDR3 on it are uncertain; the CDR3 is the one TCRdb lists. CDR3 sequence reads: CASSPTDRETSSVSGELFY. The rearrangement links TRBV21-1 to TRBJ2-2; no DNA check was done on the table's D call, TRBD1. TRBV21-1 has pseudogene status. The CDR3 is made up of 19 amino acids, end residues included.

A word on this clonotype: Its ends do not fully match the called genes, so a read error is possible. The rearrangement joins TRBV6-1 to TRBJ2-7, with 11 bases fitting TRBD2. Germline V CDR1 and CDR2: MNHNS, SASEGT. The CDR3 is made up of 13 amino acids. CDR3 DNA: TGTGTCAGCACTACTAGCGGGAGTTACGAGCAGTACTTC. It translates to CVSTTSGSYEQYF.

This chain connects TRBV12-3 or TRBV12-4 to TRBJ1-5; D unresolved. CDR3 length equals 14 residues. Trimming took off 1 base at V and 0 bases at J, with 4 bases between the two ends. CDR3 in DNA: TGTGCCAGCAGTTTAGTGGATAGCAATCAGCCCCAGCATTTT. It codes for CASSLVDSNQPQHF.

This clonotype was recorded once. A single base separates this from a much larger clone, so it may be a read error. This chain links TRBV2 with TRBJ2-7; D uncertain. CDR1 is SNHLY and CDR2 is FYNNEI in the germline V gene. The V and J ends lost 3 bases and 7 bases respectively, with 13 bases between them. The CDR3 has 13 residues. CDR3 nucleotide sequence: TGTGCCAGCAGTGAGAGCCCGGATGCGGAGCAGTACTTC. Its protein is CASSESPDAEQYF.

This clonotype was observed once. Compared with germline, one end of the junction differs, possibly owing to a read error. The chain uses TRBV12-3 or TRBV12-4 and TRBJ1-1, with a weak D call TRBD1 (5 bases). The CDR3 is 17 residues long. CDR3 amino acids: CTSSFTPGAGVNTEAFF. CDR3 coding DNA: TGTACCAGCAGTTTTACCCCGGGCGCGGGGGTGAACACTGAAGCTTTCTTT.

This chain uses TRBV24-1 with TRBJ2-7; TRBD1 is a possible D gene (6 bases). The CDR3 totals 13 residues. V lost 6 bases and J lost 2, with 10 bases in between. Per germline, CDR1 KGHDR and CDR2 SFDVKD. The CDR3 here is CATSSRDTYEQYF. The CDR3 bases are TGTGCCACCAGTAGTCGGGACACCTACGAGCAGTACTTC.

This clonotype was counted between two and nine times. This sequence may be a read error, since a much larger clone differs from it by one base. The chain uses TRBV7-9 and TRBJ1-5, with D possibly called TRBD1 or TRBD2 (5 bases each). The assigned J gene may be wrong: the sequence end matches TRBJ2-3 better. From germline, CDR1 is SEHNR and CDR2 FQNEAQ (reference sequence). The CDR3 has 13 amino acids. CDR3 protein: CASSLGGDQPQYF. The CDR3 DNA sequence: TGTGCCAGCAGCTTAGGAGGGGATCAGCCCCAGTATTTT.

Regarding this clonotype: Germline is not matched at one junction end, which may reflect a read error. V gene TRBV5-5 combines with J gene TRBJ2-3; TRBD2 is a possible D gene (5 bases). This CDR3 spans 15 amino acids. CDR1 and CDR2 (germline): SGHKS, YYEKEE (reference sequence). The CDR3 nucleotides are TGTGCCAGCAGCCGGTGGCGAGAGCGGCCAGATACGCATAATTTT. It translates to CASSRWRERPDTHNF. The variable domain in full, completed from reference TRBV5-5 and TRBJ2-3, reads DAGVTQSPTHLIKTRGQQVTLRCSPISGHKSVSWYQQVLGQGPQFIFQYYEKEERGRGNFPDRFSARQFPNYSSELNVNALLLGDSALYLCASSRWRERPDTHNFGPGTRLTVL.

Regarding this clonotype: A read error may be the cause here, since a much bigger clone is one base away. The V call is TRBV7-9, the J call TRBJ2-5; 8 nucleotides agree with TRBD2. There are 17 residues in the CDR3. Germline values: CDR1 SEHNR, CDR2 FQNEAQ (reference sequence). This CDR3 is CVSSPGLARLAKETQYF. The CDR3 DNA sequence: TGTGTCAGCAGCCCCGGACTAGCCCGATTAGCCAAAGAGACCCAGTACTTC.

Comments on this clonotype: The junction does not match germline at one end; this may be a read error. V gene TRBV6-5 combines with J gene TRBJ2-3; 9 bases map to TRBD1. Germline lookup yields CDR1 MNHEY and CDR2 SVGAGI. The CDR3 contains 16 residues. CDR3 amino acids: CACSYGSTGGTDTQYF. The CDR3 DNA is TGTGCCTGCAGTTACGGTTCCACAGGGGGCACAGACACGCAGTATTTT.

Turning to this clonotype: A much larger clone differs by one base, so this may be a read error. The chain's CDR3 is CASSYSQGDTQYF. The CDR3 coding sequence is TGTGCCAGCAGTTACTCGCAGGGAGATACGCAGTATTTT. The V call is TRBV6-5, the J call TRBJ2-3; a weak D match, TRBD1 (5 bases). Germline values: CDR1 MNHEY, CDR2 SVGAGI. V was trimmed by 0 bases and J by 5 bases, leaving 6 bases between them. This CDR3 spans 13 amino acids.

For this clonotype: It is likely a read error, because the conserved phenylalanine at the end of the CDR3 is missing. The DNA is left out, because the CDR3 cannot be placed on it with certainty; the CDR3 is given as TCRdb lists it. The chain couples TRBV6-2 or TRBV6-3 to TRBJ1-2. Including both end residues, the CDR3 is 15 amino acids long. CDR1 is MNHEY, CDR2 SVGEGT, per germline. The CDR3 sequence: CASRQSGRANYGYIS.

As to this clonotype: A junction end diverges from the germline sequence, so it may reflect a read error. The CDR3, as DNA: TGTGCCAGCAGTTTCATAGCGGGCACAGATACACAGTATTTT. It translates to CASSFIAGTDTQYF. V gene TRBV28 combines with J gene TRBJ2-3; 7 bases agree with TRBD2. The CDR3 totals 14 residues. Germline CDR1 reads MDHEN; CDR2 reads SYDVKM.

In the case of this clonotype: Germline is not matched at one junction end, which may reflect a read error. The chain recombines TRBV6-1 with TRBJ2-7; possible D gene TRBD1, 5 bases. CDR3 length: 14 amino acids. Germline loops: CDR1 MNHNS, CDR2 SASEGT. The CDR3 loop is CASSGDSLANELYF. As DNA, the CDR3 is TGTGCCAGCAGTGGTGACAGTCTTGCCAACGAGCTGTACTTC.